The 9 T cell receptor beta chains below were found in one sample sequenced in a study of control samples from healthy donors and cancer patients. The repertoire was sequenced with immunoSEQ multiplex PCR; TCRdb's copy has only in-frame clones and lacks some. The sample records some 120,000 clones, around 87% being singletons. The sample was blood. The receptors stem from a man between 35 and 55 years old in good health.

This rearrangement joins TRBV6-5 to TRBJ1-2, with no clear D. Looked up from germline, CDR1 is MNHEY and CDR2 is SVGAGI. Trimming removed 11 bases at V and 8 bases at J, with 21 bases between. CDR3 length: 13 amino acids. CDR3 DNA: TGTGCCGCCTCAACCGGGGAGCTCGGAGGCTACACCTTC. This encodes CAASTGELGGYTF.

The V call is TRBV5-1, the J call TRBJ2-7, with 10 bases lining up with TRBD1. The junction had 5 bases not matched to a gene; V was cut back by 0 bases and J by 5 bases. CDR3 length: 15 amino acids. Germline V gene lookup returns CDR1 SGHRS and CDR2 YFSETQ. The CDR3 spells CASSLEYGTGDEQYF. Here the CDR3 DNA reads TGCGCCAGCAGCTTGGAATATGGGACAGGGGACGAGCAGTACTTC.

This clone showed up just once. This chain connects TRBV6-5 to TRBJ1-1, with D unresolved. Trimming took off 7 bases at V and 0 bases at J, with 9 bases between the two ends. CDR1 and CDR2 (germline): MNHEY, SVGAGI. This CDR3 has 13 amino acids. CDR3 residues: CASTRELNTEAFF. For the CDR3, the DNA is TGTGCCAGCACGAGAGAACTGAACACTGAAGCTTTCTTT.

This chain links TRBV4-2 with TRBJ2-7; D is ambiguous. The CDR3 consists of 13 residues. The germline V gene has CDR1 LGHNA and CDR2 YNFKEQ. V was pared by 5 bases and J by 1 base, with 9 bases between. The CDR3 nucleotides are TGTGCCAGCAGCGGGCACTGTTCCTACGAGCAGTACTTC. Its protein is CASSGHCSYEQYF.

This rearrangement joins TRBV4-1 to TRBJ1-4, with D perhaps matching TRBD1 (5 bases). Trimming took off 1 base at V and 7 bases at J, with 19 bases between the two ends. The CDR3 consists of 17 residues. Germline CDR1 is MGHRA and CDR2 is YSYEKL. The CDR3 spells CASSQVYPAGLREKLFF. The CDR3, as DNA: TGCGCCAGCAGCCAAGTGTATCCGGCGGGGCTTCGTGAAAAACTGTTTTTT.

The chain employs TRBV5-4 and TRBJ1-2, with D uncertain. V lost 1 base, J lost 4 bases, and 11 bases lay in between. CDR3 length: 14 amino acids. Germline CDR1 and CDR2: SGHNT and YYREEE (reference sequence). The CDR3 loop is CASSLTTDSYGYTF. The DNA of the CDR3 is TGTGCCAGCAGCTTGACCACAGATTCCTATGGCTACACCTTC.

The rearrangement joins TRBV12-5 to TRBJ1-6; tentatively, D is TRBD1 (6 bases). Between the trimmed V and J ends, which lost 0 bases and 0 bases, there was a span of 12 bases. Germline assignment: CDR1 LGHNT and CDR2 FRNRAP. This CDR3 region has 18 residues. CDR3 DNA: TGTGCTAGTGGTTTGGTACTAGGGGGGAGCTCCTATAATTCACCCCTCCACTTT. It specifies CASGLVLGGSSYNSPLHF.

V gene TRBV7-2 combines with J gene TRBJ2-3; no definite D call. The germline gives CDR1 SGHTA, CDR2 FQGNSA. Between the trimmed V and J ends, which lost 3 bases and 6 bases, there was a span of 7 bases. There are 12 residues in the CDR3. The CDR3 loop is CASSFPTDTQYF. CDR3 DNA: TGTGCCAGCAGCTTTCCGACCGATACGCAGTATTTT.

The chain employs TRBV24-1 and TRBJ2-5; D may be TRBD1 or TRBD2 (5 bases each). The germline V gene has CDR1 KGHDR and CDR2 SFDVKD. The ends were cut back, 9 bases at V and 2 bases at J, with 12 bases in the middle. This CDR3 contains 13 residues. CDR3 region: CATRRDGQETQYF. For the CDR3, the DNA is TGTGCCACCCGACGGGACGGACAAGAGACCCAGTACTTC.